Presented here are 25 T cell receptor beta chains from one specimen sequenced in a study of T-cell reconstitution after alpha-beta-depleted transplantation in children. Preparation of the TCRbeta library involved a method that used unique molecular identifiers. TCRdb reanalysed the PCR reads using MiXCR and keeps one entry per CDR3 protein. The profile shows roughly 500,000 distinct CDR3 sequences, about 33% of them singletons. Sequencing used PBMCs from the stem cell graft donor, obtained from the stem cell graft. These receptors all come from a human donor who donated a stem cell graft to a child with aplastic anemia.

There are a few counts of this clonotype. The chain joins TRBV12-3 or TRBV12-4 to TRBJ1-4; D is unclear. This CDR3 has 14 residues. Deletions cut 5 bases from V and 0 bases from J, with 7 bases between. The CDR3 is CASSPQATNEKLFF. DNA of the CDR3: TGTGCCAGCAGTCCTCAAGCAACTAATGAAAAACTGTTTTTT.

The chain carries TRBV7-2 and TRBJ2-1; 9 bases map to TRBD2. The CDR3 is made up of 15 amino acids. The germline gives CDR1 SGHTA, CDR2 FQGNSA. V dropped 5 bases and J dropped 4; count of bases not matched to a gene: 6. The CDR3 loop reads CASSLSGRSYNEQFF. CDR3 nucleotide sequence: TGTGCCAGCAGCCTTAGCGGGAGATCATACAATGAGCAGTTCTTC.

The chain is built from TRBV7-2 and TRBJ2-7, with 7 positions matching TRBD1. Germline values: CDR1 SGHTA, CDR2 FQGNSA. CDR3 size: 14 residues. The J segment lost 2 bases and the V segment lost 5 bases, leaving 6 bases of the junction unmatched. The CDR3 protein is CASSPGTATYEQYV. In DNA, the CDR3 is TGTGCCAGCAGCCCCGGGACAGCCACCTACGAGCAGTACGTC.

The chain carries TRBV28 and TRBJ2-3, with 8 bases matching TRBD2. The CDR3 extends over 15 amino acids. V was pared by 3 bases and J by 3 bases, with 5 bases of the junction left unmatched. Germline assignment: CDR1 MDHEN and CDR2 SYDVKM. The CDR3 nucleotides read TGTGCCAGCAGTTTTCCCGGGAGGGCAACAGATACGCAGTATTTT. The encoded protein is CASSFPGRATDTQYF.

As DNA, the CDR3 is TGTGCCTGGAGCCCCGGGGGAGCTTGGGGCTACACCTTC. It encodes CAWSPGGAWGYTF. V gene TRBV30 combines with J gene TRBJ1-2, with D maybe TRBD1 (5 bases). The CDR3 is made up of 13 amino acids. Trimming took 3 bases from V and 8 from J, leaving 16 bases between them. Germline V gene lookup returns CDR1 GTSNPN and CDR2 SVGIG (reference sequence).

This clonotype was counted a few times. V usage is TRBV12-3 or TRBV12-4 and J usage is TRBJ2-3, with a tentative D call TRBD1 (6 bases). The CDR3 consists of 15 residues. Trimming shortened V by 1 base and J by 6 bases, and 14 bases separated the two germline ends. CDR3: CASSLVGAPDDTQYF. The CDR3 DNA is TGTGCCAGCAGTTTAGTGGGGGCACCGGACGATACGCAGTATTTT.

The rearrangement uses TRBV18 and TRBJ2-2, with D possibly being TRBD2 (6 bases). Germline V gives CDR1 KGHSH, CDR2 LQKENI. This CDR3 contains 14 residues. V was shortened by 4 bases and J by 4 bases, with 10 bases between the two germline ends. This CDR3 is CASSRDSFTGELFF. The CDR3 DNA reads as TGTGCCAGCTCACGGGACTCCTTCACCGGGGAGCTGTTTTTT.

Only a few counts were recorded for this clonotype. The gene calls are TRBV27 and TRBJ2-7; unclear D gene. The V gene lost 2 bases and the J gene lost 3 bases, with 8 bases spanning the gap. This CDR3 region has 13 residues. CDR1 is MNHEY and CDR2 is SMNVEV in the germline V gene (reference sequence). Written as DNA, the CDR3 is TGTGCCAGCAGTTTAAGTCCATTCTACGAGCAGTACTTC. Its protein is CASSLSPFYEQYF.

CDR3 residues: CASSLSGGTSEQYF. CDR3 in DNA: TGTGCCAGCAGCTTATCGGGCGGTACATCGGAGCAGTACTTC. The rearrangement links TRBV7-9 to TRBJ2-7; D uncertain. Germline values: CDR1 SEHNR, CDR2 FQNEAQ (reference sequence). Trimming took 2 bases from V and 7 from J, leaving 15 bases between them. The CDR3 is 14 residues long.

CDR3 region: CASSHGQGRREQYF. CDR3 nucleotide sequence: TGTGCCAGCAGCCATGGACAGGGACGGCGCGAGCAGTACTTC. V gene TRBV11-2 combines with J gene TRBJ2-7, with 8 bases lining up with TRBD1. The CDR3 has 14 amino acids. Unmatched junction bases numbered 9, after V lost 5 bases and J lost 6 bases. Germline-derived CDR1 and CDR2 are SGHAT and FQNNGV.

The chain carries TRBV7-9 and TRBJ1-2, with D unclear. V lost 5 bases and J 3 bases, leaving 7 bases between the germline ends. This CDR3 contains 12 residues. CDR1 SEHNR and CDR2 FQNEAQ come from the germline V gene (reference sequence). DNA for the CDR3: TGTGCCAGCAGCCCGGATGACTATGGCTACACCTTC. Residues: CASSPDDYGYTF.

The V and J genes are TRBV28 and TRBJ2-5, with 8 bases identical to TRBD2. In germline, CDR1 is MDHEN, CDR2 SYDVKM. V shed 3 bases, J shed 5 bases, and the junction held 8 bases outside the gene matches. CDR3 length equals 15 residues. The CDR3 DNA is TGTGCCAGCAGTTTGGGTAGCGGGATAATTGAGACCCAGTACTTC. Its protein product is CASSLGSGIIETQYF.

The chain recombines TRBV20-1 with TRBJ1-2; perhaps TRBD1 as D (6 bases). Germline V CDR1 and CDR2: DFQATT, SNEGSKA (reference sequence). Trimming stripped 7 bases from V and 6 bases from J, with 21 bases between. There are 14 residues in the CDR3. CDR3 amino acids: CSGTIGTPTHGYTF. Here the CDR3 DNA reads TGCAGTGGGACTATAGGGACACCTACCCATGGCTACACCTTC.

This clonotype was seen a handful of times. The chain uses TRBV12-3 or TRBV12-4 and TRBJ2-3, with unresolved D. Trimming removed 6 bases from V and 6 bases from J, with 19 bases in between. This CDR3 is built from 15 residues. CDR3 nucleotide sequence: TGTGCCAGCAGCTCCGAGTGGGAACCCGCGGATACGCAGTATTTT. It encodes CASSSEWEPADTQYF.

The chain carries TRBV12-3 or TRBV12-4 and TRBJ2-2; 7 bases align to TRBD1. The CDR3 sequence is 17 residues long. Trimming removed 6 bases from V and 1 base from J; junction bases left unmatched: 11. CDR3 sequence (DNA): TGTGCCAGCAGACCGGGACAGACTCTCCAGAACACCGGGGAGCTGTTTTTT. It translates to CASRPGQTLQNTGELFF.

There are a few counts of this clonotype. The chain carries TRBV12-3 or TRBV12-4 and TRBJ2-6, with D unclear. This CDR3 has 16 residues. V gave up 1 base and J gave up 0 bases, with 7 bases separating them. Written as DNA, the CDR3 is TGTGCCAGCAGTTTAGGGCCCCACTCTGGGGCCAACGTCCTGACTTTC. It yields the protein CASSLGPHSGANVLTF.

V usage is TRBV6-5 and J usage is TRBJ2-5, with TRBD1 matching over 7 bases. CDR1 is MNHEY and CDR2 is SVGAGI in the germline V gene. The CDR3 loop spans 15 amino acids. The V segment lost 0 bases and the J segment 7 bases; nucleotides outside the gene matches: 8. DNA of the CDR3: TGTGCCAGCAGTTACTCGAGAGGGGGCCAGGCGACCCAGTACTTC. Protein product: CASSYSRGGQATQYF.

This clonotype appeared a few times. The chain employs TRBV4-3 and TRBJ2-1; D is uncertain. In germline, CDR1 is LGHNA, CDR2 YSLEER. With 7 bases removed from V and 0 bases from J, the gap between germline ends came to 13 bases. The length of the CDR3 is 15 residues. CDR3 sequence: CASTSPPSSYNEQFF. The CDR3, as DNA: TGCGCCAGCACCAGCCCGCCTAGCTCCTACAATGAGCAGTTCTTC.

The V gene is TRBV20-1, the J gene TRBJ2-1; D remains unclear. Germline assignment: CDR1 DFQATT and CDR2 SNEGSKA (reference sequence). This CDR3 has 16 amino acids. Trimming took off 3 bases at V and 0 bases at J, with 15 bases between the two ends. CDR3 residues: CSASARTRSSYNEQFF. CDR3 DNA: TGCAGTGCTAGTGCCCGTACTCGGAGCTCCTACAATGAGCAGTTCTTC.

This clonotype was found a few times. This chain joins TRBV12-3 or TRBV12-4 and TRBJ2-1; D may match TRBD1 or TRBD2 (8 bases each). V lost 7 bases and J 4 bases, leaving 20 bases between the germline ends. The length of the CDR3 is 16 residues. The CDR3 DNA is TGTGCCAGCACCTACGGGGGGGACAGGATGTACAATGAGCAGTTCTTC. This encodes CASTYGGDRMYNEQFF.

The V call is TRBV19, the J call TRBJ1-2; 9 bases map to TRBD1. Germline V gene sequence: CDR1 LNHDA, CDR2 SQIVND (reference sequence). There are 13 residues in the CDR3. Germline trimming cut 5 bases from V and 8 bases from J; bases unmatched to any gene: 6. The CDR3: CASSVQGAGGYTF. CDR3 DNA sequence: TGTGCCAGTAGTGTACAGGGGGCAGGGGGCTACACCTTC.

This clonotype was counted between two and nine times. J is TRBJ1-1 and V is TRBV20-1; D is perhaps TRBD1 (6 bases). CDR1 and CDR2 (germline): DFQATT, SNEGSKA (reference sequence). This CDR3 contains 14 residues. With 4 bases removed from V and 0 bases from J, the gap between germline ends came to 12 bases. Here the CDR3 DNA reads TGCAGTGCTACTACTGCAGGGGTGAACACTGAAGCTTTCTTT. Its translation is CSATTAGVNTEAFF.

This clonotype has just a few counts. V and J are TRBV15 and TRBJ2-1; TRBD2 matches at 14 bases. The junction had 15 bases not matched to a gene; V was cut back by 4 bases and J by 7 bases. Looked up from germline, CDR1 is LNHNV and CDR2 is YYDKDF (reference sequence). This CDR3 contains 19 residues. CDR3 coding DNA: TGTGCCACCAGCATTGGTCATTCGGGACTAGCGGGAGCTCGGAATGAGCAGTTCTTC. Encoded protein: CATSIGHSGLAGARNEQFF.

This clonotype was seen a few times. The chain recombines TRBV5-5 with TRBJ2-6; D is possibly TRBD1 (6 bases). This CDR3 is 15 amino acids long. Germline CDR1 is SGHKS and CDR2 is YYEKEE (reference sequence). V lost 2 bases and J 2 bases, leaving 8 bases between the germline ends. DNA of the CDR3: TGTGCCAGCAGCTTACAGGGTACTGGGGCCAACGTCCTGACTTTC. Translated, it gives CASSLQGTGANVLTF.

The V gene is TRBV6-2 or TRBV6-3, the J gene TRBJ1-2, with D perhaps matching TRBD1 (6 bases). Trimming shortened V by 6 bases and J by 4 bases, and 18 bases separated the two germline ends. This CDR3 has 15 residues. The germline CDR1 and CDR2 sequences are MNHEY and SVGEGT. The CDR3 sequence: CASRGTRRTLYGYTF. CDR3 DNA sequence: TGTGCCAGCAGGGGGACACGGAGAACGCTCTATGGCTACACCTTC.